Each of the 24 T cell receptor beta chains below was sequenced from the same sample in a study of blood T cell repertoires in COVID-19. Repertoires were generated with immunoSEQ multiplex PCR, while TCRdb's copy carries only in-frame clones and drops some. The data hold 200,000 to 250,000 clones, with about 80% observed a single time. The sample was peripheral blood. The receptors stem from a woman in her sixties with acute or convalescent COVID-19.

The chain carries TRBV6-2 or TRBV6-3 and TRBJ2-7, with TRBD2 matching 7 bases. Germline V gene sequence: CDR1 MNHEY, CDR2 SVGEGT. CDR3 size: 15 residues. V was pared by 3 bases and J by 3 bases, with 8 bases of the junction left unmatched. The chain's CDR3 is CASSYPTSYHYEQYF. CDR3 coding DNA: TGTGCCAGCAGTTATCCGACTAGCTATCACTACGAGCAGTACTTC.

The V and J genes are TRBV28 and TRBJ1-2; 7 bases agree with TRBD1. The CDR3 has 14 amino acids. V dropped 7 bases and J dropped 2; count of bases not matched to a gene: 7. In germline, CDR1 is MDHEN, CDR2 SYDVKM. The CDR3 is CASTPPDRNYGYTF. CDR3 nucleotides: TGTGCCAGCACCCCTCCGGACAGGAACTATGGCTACACCTTC.

There are a few counts of this clone. The genes are TRBV29-1 and TRBJ2-7; D is unresolved. Per the germline V gene, CDR1 is SQVTM and CDR2 is ANQGSEA. Trimming cost V 4 bases and J 3 bases, with 25 bases left between them. This CDR3 is built from 17 residues. The DNA for the CDR3 is TGCAGCGTTGTATTGTTTATAAACTCAAGAAATAACTACGAGCAGTACTTC. This gives the protein CSVVLFINSRNNYEQYF.

As regards this clone: The sample contains more than one DNA sequence encoding this CDR3. This chain joins TRBV2 and TRBJ2-3, with 7 bases aligning to TRBD2. The CDR3 sequence is 13 residues long. V was clipped by 8 bases and J by 2 bases; unmatched bases: 4. Germline CDR1 reads SNHLY; CDR2 reads FYNNEI. The CDR3 spells CASGGGFTDTQYF. CDR3 DNA: TGTGCCAGCGGGGGGGGGTTCACAGATACGCAGTATTTT.

The chain joins TRBV6-5 to TRBJ2-2; TRBD2 is a possible D gene (5 bases). Germline values: CDR1 MNHEY, CDR2 SVGAGI. Trimming shortened V by 4 bases and J by 2 bases, and 8 bases separated the two germline ends. The CDR3 covers 14 residues. The CDR3 coding sequence is TGTGCCAGCAGTTCGGGGTTTAACACCGGGGAGCTGTTTTTT. This translates into CASSSGFNTGELFF.

The V call is TRBV10-3, the J call TRBJ1-5; 8 bases agree with TRBD1. Germline V CDR1 and CDR2: ENHRY, SYGVKD. This CDR3 has 15 amino acids. V gave up 3 bases and J gave up 2 bases; unmatched junction bases: 3. The CDR3 sequence is CAISEGQGGNQPQHF. In nucleotides, the CDR3 is TGTGCCATCAGTGAAGGACAGGGCGGCAATCAGCCCCAGCATTTT.

For this clone: Distinct nucleotide sequences in the sample also encode this CDR3. The chain recombines TRBV6-5 with TRBJ2-3; D is perhaps TRBD1 (6 bases). The CDR3 sequence is 13 residues long. Germline V gene sequence: CDR1 MNHEY, CDR2 SVGAGI. V was shortened by 4 bases and J by 3 bases, with 8 bases between the two germline ends. Here the CDR3 DNA reads TGTGCCAGCAGTTCGACAGGTACAGATACGCAGTATTTT. Residues: CASSSTGTDTQYF.

The genes are TRBV10-3 and TRBJ2-1, with 11 bases lining up with TRBD2. The CDR3 contains 16 residues. CDR1 and CDR2 from the germline V gene are ENHRY and SYGVKD. V was clipped by 3 bases and J by 6 bases; unmatched bases: 7. DNA for the CDR3: TGTGCCATCAGTGAACTGTCTAGCGGGGGGAGCAATGAGCAGTTCTTC. Translation: CAISELSSGGSNEQFF.

This sequence joins TRBV4-1 and TRBJ2-7; no clear D gene. V was shortened by 0 bases and J by 3 bases, with 9 bases between the two germline ends. CDR3 length equals 14 residues. The germline gives CDR1 MGHRA, CDR2 YSYEKL. CDR3 sequence reads: CASSQDSFDYEQYF. The CDR3 DNA sequence: TGCGCCAGCAGCCAAGACAGTTTCGACTACGAGCAGTACTTC.

V usage is TRBV4-2 and J usage is TRBJ2-7; perhaps TRBD2 as D (6 bases). CDR1 LGHNA and CDR2 YNFKEQ come from the germline V gene. Trimming pared 7 bases from V and 2 bases from J, leaving 15 bases between. This CDR3 is built from 14 residues. For the CDR3, the DNA is TGTGCCAGCACCCCCGGGACTGGTACCTACGAGCAGTACTTC. Translating gives CASTPGTGTYEQYF.

This sequence joins TRBV2 and TRBJ2-7; the D gene is possibly TRBD1 (5 bases). CDR1 SNHLY and CDR2 FYNNEI come from the germline V gene. Trimming took 8 bases from V and 3 from J, leaving 14 bases between them. The CDR3 extends over 13 amino acids. The CDR3 region has the DNA TGTGCCAGCCAGGGCAGGGATAGCTACGAGCAGTACTTC. It encodes CASQGRDSYEQYF. The full variable domain, with the rest looked up from reference TRBV2 and TRBJ2-7, is EPEVTQTPSHQVTQMGQEVILRCVPISNHLYFYWYRQILGQKVEFLVSFYNNEISEKSEIFDDQFSVERPDGSNFTLKIRSTKLEDSAMYFCASQGRDSYEQYFGPGTRLTVT.

The chain combines TRBV14 with TRBJ2-7; 7 nucleotides agree with TRBD2. V shed 6 bases, J shed 5 bases, and the junction held 10 bases outside the gene matches. CDR1 and CDR2 (germline): SGHDN, FVKESK. This CDR3 is 14 amino acids long. In DNA, the CDR3 is TGTGCCAGCAGATCAAGCGGGGCAATGAACGAGCAGTACTTC. This gives the protein CASRSSGAMNEQYF.

Only a few counts were recorded for this clone. The V call is TRBV27, the J call TRBJ2-3; D perhaps matches TRBD2 (6 bases). The germline V and J ends were trimmed by 8 bases and 2 bases, with 11 bases remaining between them. Germline V CDR1 and CDR2: MNHEY, SMNVEV (reference sequence). This CDR3 spans 13 amino acids. CDR3 sequence: CASGRGLTDTQYF. CDR3 bases: TGTGCCAGCGGGCGGGGCCTCACAGATACGCAGTATTTT.

In this sample, this clone turned up a few times. The CDR3 protein is CASSLVRSLSERARGGEQFF. The CDR3 nucleotides are TGTGCCAGCAGCTTAGTTCGTAGTCTATCGGAGCGCGCAAGGGGCGGAGAGCAGTTCTTC. The chain joins TRBV7-8 to TRBJ2-1; tentative D call: TRBD1 (5 bases). CDR1 is SGHVS, CDR2 FQNEAQ, per germline. V dropped 1 base and J dropped 10 bases, with 32 bases sitting between them. The CDR3 runs to 20 residues.

The CDR3 region is CASSEPNSYEQYF. The CDR3 bases are TGTGCCAGCAGTGAACCAAACTCCTACGAGCAGTACTTC. This chain uses TRBV2 with TRBJ2-7; D unresolved. The V gene lost 2 bases and the J gene lost 0 bases, with 5 bases spanning the gap. This CDR3 comprises 13 residues. Germline assignment: CDR1 SNHLY and CDR2 FYNNEI.

The chain carries TRBV3-1 (or the pseudogene TRBV3-2) and TRBJ1-1; D is unresolved. Germline loops: CDR1 LGHDT, CDR2 YNNKEL (reference sequence). The germline V and J ends were trimmed by 2 bases and 6 bases, with 4 bases remaining between them. The CDR3 has 11 amino acids. CDR3 region: CASSQRAEAFF. Written as DNA, the CDR3 is TGTGCCAGCAGCCAACGGGCTGAAGCTTTCTTT.

V and J are TRBV29-1 and TRBJ1-1; no clear D gene. The V gene lost 7 bases and the J gene lost 1 base, with 13 bases spanning the gap. This CDR3 is built from 13 residues. The germline CDR1 and CDR2 sequences are SQVTM and ANQGSEA. The chain's CDR3 is CSAPGSWNTEAFF. The DNA of the CDR3 is TGCAGCGCCCCGGGGTCCTGGAACACTGAAGCTTTCTTT.

This chain links TRBV25-1 with TRBJ1-2; weak D call: TRBD1 (6 bases). The CDR3 spans 13 residues. V was pared by 6 bases and J by 2 bases, with 10 bases between. Germline-derived CDR1 and CDR2 are MGHDK and SYGVNS. This CDR3 is CASRRTENYGYTF. The CDR3 bases are TGTGCCAGCAGAAGGACAGAAAACTATGGCTACACCTTC.

The chain has TRBV5-6 and TRBJ1-1, with 8 bases fitting TRBD1. The CDR3 has 14 amino acids. After removal of 2 bases from V and 3 bases from J, the junction contained 3 bases not matched to a gene. Germline V gives CDR1 SGHDT, CDR2 YYEEEE. The CDR3: CASSFGTGDTEAFF. The CDR3 nucleotides are TGTGCCAGCAGCTTCGGGACAGGTGACACTGAAGCTTTCTTT.

This chain joins TRBV28 and TRBJ2-7; unclear D gene. With 6 bases removed from V and 4 bases from J, the gap between germline ends came to 10 bases. The CDR3 is 12 residues long. CDR1 MDHEN and CDR2 SYDVKM come from the germline V gene. The chain's CDR3 is CASSYLMYEQYF. The CDR3 region has the DNA TGTGCCAGCAGCTACCTCATGTACGAGCAGTACTTC.

V is TRBV11-3 and J is TRBJ2-3; perhaps TRBD2 as D (5 bases). The CDR3 runs to 13 residues. In germline, CDR1 is SGHNT, CDR2 YENEEA. V was trimmed by 6 bases and J by 1 base, leaving 8 bases between them. Here the CDR3 reads CASRKAGTDTQYF. CDR3 nucleotides: TGTGCCAGCAGGAAAGCGGGCACAGATACGCAGTATTTT.

This clone was detected only a few times. The rearrangement joins TRBV27 to TRBJ2-1, with 9 bases identical to TRBD2. In germline, CDR1 is MNHEY, CDR2 SMNVEV (reference sequence). This CDR3 contains 15 residues. The trim removed 2 bases at V and 4 bases at J, leaving 3 bases unmatched. Here the CDR3 DNA reads TGTGCCAGCAGTTTAGGGCTAGCGGGGTACAATGAGCAGTTCTTC. Its protein is CASSLGLAGYNEQFF.

The chain recombines TRBV10-3 with TRBJ2-3; 10 positions agree with TRBD1. CDR1 is ENHRY and CDR2 is SYGVKD in the germline V gene. The V gene end was trimmed by 6 bases and the J gene end by 3 bases; junction bases not matched to a gene: 6. The CDR3 is 15 residues long. CDR3 amino acids: CAISLSGQGTDTQYF. CDR3 nucleotide sequence: TGTGCCATCAGCTTATCGGGACAGGGGACAGATACGCAGTATTTT.

The V gene is TRBV5-6, the J gene TRBJ2-1; no clear D. The germline V gene encodes CDR1 SGHDT and CDR2 YYEEEE. The V and J ends lost 4 bases and 5 bases respectively, with 7 bases between them. The CDR3 totals 12 residues. CDR3 residues: CASSLLNNEQFF. The CDR3 region has the DNA TGTGCCAGCAGCCTTCTAAACAATGAGCAGTTCTTC.